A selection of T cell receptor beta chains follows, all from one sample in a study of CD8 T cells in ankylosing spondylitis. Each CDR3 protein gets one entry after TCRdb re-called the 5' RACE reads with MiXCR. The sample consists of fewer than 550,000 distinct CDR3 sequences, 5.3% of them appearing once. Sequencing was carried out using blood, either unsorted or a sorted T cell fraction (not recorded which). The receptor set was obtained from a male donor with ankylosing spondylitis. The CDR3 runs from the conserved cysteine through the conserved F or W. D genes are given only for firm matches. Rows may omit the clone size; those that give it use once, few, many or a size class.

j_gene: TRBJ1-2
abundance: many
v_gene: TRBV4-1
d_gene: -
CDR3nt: TGCGCCAGCAGCTACCGACAGCGCCGATATGATGGCTACACCTTC
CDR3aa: CASSYRQRRYDGYTF

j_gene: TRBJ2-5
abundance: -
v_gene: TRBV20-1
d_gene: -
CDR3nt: TGCAGTGCTAGAGATCGGTTCATAGAAGAGACCCAGTACTTC
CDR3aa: CSARDRFIEETQYF

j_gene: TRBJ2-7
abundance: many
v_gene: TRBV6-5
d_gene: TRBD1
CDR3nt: TGTGCCAGCAGTTATGTGACAGGGACCTACGAGCAGTACTTC
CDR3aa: CASSYVTGTYEQYF

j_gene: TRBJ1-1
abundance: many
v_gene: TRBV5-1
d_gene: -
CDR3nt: TGCGCCAGCAGCTTGGGGGAGCTTACTACTGAAGCTTTCTTT
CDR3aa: CASSLGELTTEAFF

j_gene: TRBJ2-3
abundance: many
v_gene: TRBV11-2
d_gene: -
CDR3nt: TGTGCCAGCAGCTCCGCGGTTCCAACTAGCACAGATACGCAGTATTTT
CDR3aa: CASSSAVPTSTDTQYF

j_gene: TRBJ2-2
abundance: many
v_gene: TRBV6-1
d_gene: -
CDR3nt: TGTGCCAGCAGCGACAGATTGAACACCGGGGAGCTGTTTTTT
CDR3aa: CASSDRLNTGELFF

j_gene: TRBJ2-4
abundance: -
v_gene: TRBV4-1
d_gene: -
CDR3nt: TGCGCCAGCAGCCAAGCGCCAGGAGCCAAAAACATTCAGTACTTC
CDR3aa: CASSQAPGAKNIQYF

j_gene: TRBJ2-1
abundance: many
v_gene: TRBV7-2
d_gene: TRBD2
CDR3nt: TGTGCCAGCAGCGCAAGCGGGGTAACCTACAATGAGCAGTTCTTC
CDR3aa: CASSASGVTYNEQFF

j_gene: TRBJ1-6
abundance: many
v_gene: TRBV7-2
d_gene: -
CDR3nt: TGTGCCAGCAGCTTAGATCGGCATTCACCCCTCCACTTT
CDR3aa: CASSLDRHSPLHF

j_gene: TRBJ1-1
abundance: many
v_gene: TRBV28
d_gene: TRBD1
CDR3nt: TGTGCCACCCGGGCAGGGGGAATCACTGAAGTTTTCTTT
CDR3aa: CATRAGGITEVFF

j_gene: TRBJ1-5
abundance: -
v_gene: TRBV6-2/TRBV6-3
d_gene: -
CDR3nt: TGTGTCAGCAGTTACTGGGGAAATCAGCCCCAGAATTTT
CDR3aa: CVSSYWGNQPQNF

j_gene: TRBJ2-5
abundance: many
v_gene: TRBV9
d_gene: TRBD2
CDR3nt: TGTGCCAGCAGCGTAGTGGGGGAGGGACCTCAGTACTTC
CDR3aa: CASSVVGEGPQYF

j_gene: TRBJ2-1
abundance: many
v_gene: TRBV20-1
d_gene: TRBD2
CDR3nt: TGCAGTGCTACAGTCGTCCTAGCGGGATACAATGAGCAGTTCTTC
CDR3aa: CSATVVLAGYNEQFF

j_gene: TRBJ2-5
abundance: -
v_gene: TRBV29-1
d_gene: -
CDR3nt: TGCAGCGTTGAAGAGATAGGGGCAGCCGGGGAGACCCAGTACTTC
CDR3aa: CSVEEIGAAGETQYF

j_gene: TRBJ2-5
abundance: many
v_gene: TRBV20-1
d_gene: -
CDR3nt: TGCAGTGCTAGGAGGGCTAGCCGCGAGACCCAGTACTTC
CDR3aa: CSARRASRETQYF

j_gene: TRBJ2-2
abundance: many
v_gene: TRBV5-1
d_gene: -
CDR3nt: TGCGCCAGCAGCCAAAGCGGGGAGCTGTTTTTT
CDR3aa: CASSQSGELFF

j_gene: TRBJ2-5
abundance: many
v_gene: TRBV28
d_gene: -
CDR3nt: TGTGCCAGCAGTTTGACAGGGAGGGGCAAGACCCAGTACTTC
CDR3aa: CASSLTGRGKTQYF

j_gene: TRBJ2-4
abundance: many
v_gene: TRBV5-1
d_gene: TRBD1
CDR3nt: TGCGCCAGCAGCTTGGAAGGGGGCGAAAACATTCAGTACTTC
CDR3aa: CASSLEGGENIQYF

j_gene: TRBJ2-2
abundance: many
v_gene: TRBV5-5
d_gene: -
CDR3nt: TGTGCCAGCAGCTTGTCCAGCCGGGAGCTGTTTTTT
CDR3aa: CASSLSSRELFF

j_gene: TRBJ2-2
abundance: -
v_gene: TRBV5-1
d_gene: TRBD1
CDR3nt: TGCGCCAGCAGCCACCAGGGGACAGGGGCTACCGGGGAGCTGTTTTTT
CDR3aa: CASSHQGTGATGELFF

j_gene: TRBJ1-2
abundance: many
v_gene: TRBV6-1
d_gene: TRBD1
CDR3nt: TGTGCCAGCAGACTCATTCAGGGGGCAGGTGGCTACACCTTC
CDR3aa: CASRLIQGAGGYTF

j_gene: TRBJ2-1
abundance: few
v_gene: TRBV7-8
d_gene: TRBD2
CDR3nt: TGTGCCAGCAGCACCAGGACTAGCAGGGGAGGCAATGAGCAGTTCTTC
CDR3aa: CASSTRTSRGGNEQFF

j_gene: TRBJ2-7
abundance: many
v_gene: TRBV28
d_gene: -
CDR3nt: TGTGCCAGCAGTACGCTAGCCAGTTACATGGGCGAGCAGTACTTC
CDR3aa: CASSTLASYMGEQYF

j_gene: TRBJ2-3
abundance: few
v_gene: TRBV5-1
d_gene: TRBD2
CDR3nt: TGCGCCAGCAGCTATCTAGCGGGGAGCAACACAGATACGCAGTATTTT
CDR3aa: CASSYLAGSNTDTQYF

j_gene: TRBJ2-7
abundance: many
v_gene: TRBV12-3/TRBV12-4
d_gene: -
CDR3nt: TGTGCCAGCAACCTACATGCGGCAGACGAGCAGTACTTC
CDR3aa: CASNLHAADEQYF

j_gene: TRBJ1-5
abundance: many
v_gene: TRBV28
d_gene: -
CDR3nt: TGTGCCAGCAGCCTCGTACAGGGCAATCAGCCCCAGCATTTT
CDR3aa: CASSLVQGNQPQHF

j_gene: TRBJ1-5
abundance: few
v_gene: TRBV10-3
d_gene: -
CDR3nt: TGTGCCATCAGTGAGTTTTCCACGCCGGATTACCAGCCCCAGCATTTT
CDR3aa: CAISEFSTPDYQPQHF

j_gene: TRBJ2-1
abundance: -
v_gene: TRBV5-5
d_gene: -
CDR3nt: TGTGCCAGCACTCCTATGAGGGGTAATGAGCAGTTCTTC
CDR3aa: CASTPMRGNEQFF

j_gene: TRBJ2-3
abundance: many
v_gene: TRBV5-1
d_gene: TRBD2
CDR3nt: TGCGCCAGCAGCTTGGGGGACTACGATCGCACAGATACGCAGTATTTT
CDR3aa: CASSLGDYDRTDTQYF

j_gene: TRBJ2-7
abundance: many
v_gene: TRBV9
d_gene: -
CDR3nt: TGTGCCAGCAGCGTAGGTAGAGGGCCCTCCTACGAGCAGTACTTC
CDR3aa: CASSVGRGPSYEQYF

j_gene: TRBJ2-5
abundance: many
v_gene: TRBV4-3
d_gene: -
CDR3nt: TGCGCCAGCAGCCAAGACATAAGGGAGACCCAGTACTTC
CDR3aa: CASSQDIRETQYF

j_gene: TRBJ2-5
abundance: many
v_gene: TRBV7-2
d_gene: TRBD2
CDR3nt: TGTGCCAGCAGCTTATTCCGGGGACTACAAGAGACCCAGTACTTC
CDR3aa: CASSLFRGLQETQYF

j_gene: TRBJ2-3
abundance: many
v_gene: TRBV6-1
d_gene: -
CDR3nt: TGTGCCAGCAGCCTAAGAAGGGAAAGGAGTCCAGATACGCAGTATTTT
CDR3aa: CASSLRRERSPDTQYF

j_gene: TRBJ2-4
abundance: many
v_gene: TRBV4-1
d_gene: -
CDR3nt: TGCGCCAGCAGCCACTCGGACAGGGAGGGAAACATTCAGTACTTC
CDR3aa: CASSHSDREGNIQYF

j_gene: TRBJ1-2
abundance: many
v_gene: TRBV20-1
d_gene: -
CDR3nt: TGCAGTGCTAGAGATGGCCAGGGGTCGAACTATGGCTACACCTTC
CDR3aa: CSARDGQGSNYGYTF

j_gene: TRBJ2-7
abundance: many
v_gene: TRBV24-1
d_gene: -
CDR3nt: TGTGCCACCAGTGATCGAGGTAGGGACGAGCAGTACTTC
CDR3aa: CATSDRGRDEQYF

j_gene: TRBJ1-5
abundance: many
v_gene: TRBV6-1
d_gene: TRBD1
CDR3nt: TGTGCCAGCAGTACCCGGGACAGCCCTAATCAGCCCCAGCATTTT
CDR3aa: CASSTRDSPNQPQHF

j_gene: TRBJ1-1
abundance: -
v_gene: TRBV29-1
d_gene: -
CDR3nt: TGCAGCGTTGTGGGGGGCGGGAACACTGAAGCTTTCTTT
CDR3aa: CSVVGGGNTEAFF

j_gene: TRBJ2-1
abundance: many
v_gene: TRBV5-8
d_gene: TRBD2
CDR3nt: TGTGCCAGCAGGACTCCGGGACTAGTGGACAATGAGCAGTTCTTC
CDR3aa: CASRTPGLVDNEQFF

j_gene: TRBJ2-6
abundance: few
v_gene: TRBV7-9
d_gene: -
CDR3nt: TGTGCCAGCAGCCCTATACAGACTGGGGCCAACGTCCTGACTTTC
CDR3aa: CASSPIQTGANVLTF

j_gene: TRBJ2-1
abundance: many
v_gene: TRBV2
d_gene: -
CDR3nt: TGTGCCAGCAGTCGGGACATGAGCTCCTACAATGAGCAGTTCTTC
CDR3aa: CASSRDMSSYNEQFF

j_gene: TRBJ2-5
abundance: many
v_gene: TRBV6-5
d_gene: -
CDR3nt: TGTGCCAGCAGTTACTCGAAGGGGTGGGAGACCCAGTACTTC
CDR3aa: CASSYSKGWETQYF